The TCR beta chain described here comes from a study of beta chain features in type 1 diabetes. Since all of the isolated RNA was reverse transcribed, expressed TCRB transcripts were what got sequenced. Using immunoSEQ multiplex PCR, the repertoire was profiled, and TCRdb retains in-frame clones only, with some absent. This repertoire shows 680,000 or so clones, roughly a sixth found once; its top ten account for 0.09% to 0.095%. Between the trimmed V and J ends, which lost 6 bases and 1 base, there was a span of 9 bases. CDR1 is KGHSH and CDR2 is LQKENI in the germline V gene. The CDR3 runs 13 residues.

Input material: naive CD4+ T cells from blood. The chain uses TRBV18 and TRBJ1-1, with a weak D call TRBD1 (6 bases). The TCR comes from a man younger than 35 in good health. CDR3 sequence reads: CASSGAKNTEAFF. CDR3 DNA sequence: TGTGCCAGCTCGGGGGCGAAGAACACTGAAGCTTTCTTT. The full variable domain, rest sourced from reference TRBV18 and TRBJ1-1, is NAGVMQNPRHLVRRRGQEARLRCSPMKGHSHVYWYRQLPEEGLKFMVYLQKENIIDESGMPKERFSAEFPKEGPSILRIQQVVRGDSAAYFCASSGAKNTEAFFGQGTRLTVV.